Listed here are 28 T cell receptor beta chains from one sample, sequenced in a study of blood T cells in healthy people across ages. A second PCR, run for roughly 7 to 11 cycles, used a sample-barcoded 5' primer plus a J-beta primer mix. TCRdb redid the calling of the 5' RACE reads with MiXCR, one entry per CDR3 protein. The top ten clones hold roughly 31% of a sample with hundreds of thousands of distinct CDR3 sequences, more than 40% of them seen once. Sequenced: blood. The receptors shown here come from a woman aged 55-70 years in good health.

V and J are TRBV7-2 and TRBJ2-7; 10 bases align to TRBD2. V dropped 5 bases and J dropped 4; count of bases not matched to a gene: 8. CDR1 and CDR2 (germline): SGHTA, FQGNSA. This CDR3 has 15 residues. CDR3 coding DNA: TGTGCCAGCAGCCGTAGGAGCGGGAGGGTTTACGAGCAGTACTTC. Its translation is CASSRRSGRVYEQYF.

The rearrangement links TRBV20-1 to TRBJ1-4; D is ambiguous. This CDR3 is built from 11 residues. The V and J ends lost 6 bases and 8 bases respectively, with 10 bases between them. The V gene's germline CDR1 is DFQATT and CDR2 SNEGSKA (reference sequence). The CDR3 is CSAAAREKLFF. The DNA of the CDR3 is TGCAGTGCCGCCGCGAGAGAAAAACTGTTTTTT.

This clonotype has just a few counts. This chain joins TRBV29-1 and TRBJ1-4; TRBD1 might be the D (5 bases). In germline, CDR1 is SQVTM, CDR2 ANQGSEA. CDR3 size: 13 residues. The V and J ends lost 6 bases and 6 bases respectively, with 14 bases between them. This CDR3 is CSVEGPSHEKLFF. In nucleotides, the CDR3 is TGCAGCGTGGAGGGACCGAGCCATGAAAAACTGTTTTTT.

V gene TRBV9 combines with J gene TRBJ2-7, with D possibly matching TRBD1 (6 bases). Trimming cost V 0 bases and J 0 bases, with 10 bases left between them. This CDR3 region has 15 residues. Germline V lookup: CDR1 SGDLS, CDR2 YYNGEE. The CDR3 region has the DNA TGTGCCAGCAGCGTAGGGGGGCGGTTCTCCTACGAGCAGTACTTC. Translated, it gives CASSVGGRFSYEQYF.

The chain employs TRBV7-2 and TRBJ2-5; 9 nucleotides agree with TRBD2. The CDR3 extends over 16 amino acids. V was pared by 0 bases and J by 4 bases, with 6 bases of the junction left unmatched. Germline loops: CDR1 SGHTA, CDR2 FQGNSA. CDR3 in DNA: TGTGCCAGCAGCTTAGCCCCAGCGGGGGGTGGAGAGACCCAGTACTTC. This sequence encodes CASSLAPAGGGETQYF.

This clonotype was picked up a small number of times. J is TRBJ2-7 and V is TRBV12-3 or TRBV12-4; D is perhaps TRBD1 (5 bases). The CDR3 length is 13 residues. Deletions cut 6 bases from V and 1 base from J, with 10 bases between. The CDR3 spells CASRGRVSYEQYF. The CDR3 DNA sequence: TGTGCCAGCAGAGGCAGGGTATCCTACGAGCAGTACTTC.

As to this clonotype: A much larger clone differs from this one at a single base, so this may be a read error. The chain combines TRBV2 with TRBJ2-4; D perhaps matches TRBD2 (5 bases). Matching the DNA end better, TRBJ2-7 makes the J call doubtful. CDR1 is SNHLY and CDR2 is FYNNEI in the germline V gene. This CDR3 has 14 amino acids. The CDR3 is CASSERGPGNEQYF. The CDR3 coding sequence is TGTGCCAGCAGTGAACGGGGTCCGGGGAACGAGCAGTACTTC.

There are a few counts of this clonotype. The rearrangement joins TRBV7-2 to TRBJ1-1; 7 bases are shared with TRBD1. Trimming cost V 3 bases and J 1 base; bases outside gene matches: 2. CDR1 is SGHTA and CDR2 is FQGNSA in the germline V gene. This CDR3 has 14 residues. The DNA of the CDR3 is TGTGCCAGCAGCTTGACAGGGTCGAACACTGAAGCTTTCTTT. Translated: CASSLTGSNTEAFF.

A word on this clonotype: This may stem from a read error, because a much larger clone lies one nucleotide away. The chain uses TRBV29-1 and TRBJ2-1; the D gene is possibly TRBD1 (5 bases). Trimming took 5 bases from V and 10 from J, leaving 12 bases between them. CDR3 length: 11 amino acids. The germline V gene encodes CDR1 SQVTM and CDR2 ANQGSEA. CDR3: CSVSRAYEQFF. DNA of the CDR3: TGCAGCGTTAGCAGGGCCTACGAGCAGTTCTTC.

This chain connects TRBV4-1 to TRBJ1-2; D gene unclear. CDR1 is MGHRA, CDR2 YSYEKL, per germline. Trimming pared 1 base from V and 0 bases from J, leaving 12 bases between. CDR3 length: 16 amino acids. CDR3 amino acids: CASSQAGRLSNYGYTF. CDR3 bases: TGCGCCAGCAGCCAAGCGGGGAGACTATCTAACTATGGCTACACCTTC.

This clonotype came up a few times. Written as DNA, the CDR3 is TGTGCCAGCAGCTCACAGGGACCCTTGGAGACCCAGTACTTC. It specifies CASSSQGPLETQYF. J is TRBJ2-5 and V is TRBV7-9, with D possibly being TRBD1 (6 bases). Germline V gene lookup returns CDR1 SEHNR and CDR2 FQNEAQ (reference sequence). This CDR3 comprises 14 residues. V shed 4 bases and J shed 5 bases, with 14 bases lying between them.

The genes are TRBV20-1 and TRBJ2-5; D ambiguous. V dropped 6 bases and J dropped 11 bases, with 31 bases sitting between them. This CDR3 comprises 16 residues. The germline V gene encodes CDR1 DFQATT and CDR2 SNEGSKA (reference sequence). The CDR3 sequence: CSANQRSVKSTNEQYF. CDR3 coding DNA: TGCAGTGCAAATCAACGGTCAGTCAAGTCTACTAATGAGCAGTACTTC.

Details on this clonotype: An end of the junction does not agree with germline; a read error may underlie this. This sequence joins TRBV3-1 and TRBJ2-1; no clear D. The CDR3 totals 14 residues. CDR1 is LGHDT and CDR2 is YNNKEL in the germline V gene (reference sequence). CDR3 DNA: TGTGCCAGCAGCCATGGCGGCTCCTACAATAAGCAGTTCTTC. It yields the protein CASSHGGSYNKQFF.

V gene TRBV5-5 combines with J gene TRBJ2-3; maybe TRBD2 (6 bases). This CDR3 is built from 15 residues. The V end lost 4 bases, the J end lost 2 bases, and 14 bases lay between the germline ends. The germline gives CDR1 SGHKS, CDR2 YYEKEE (reference sequence). The CDR3, as DNA: TGTGCCAGCAGCCAACTGACTAGTTCCACAGATACGCAGTATTTT. It specifies CASSQLTSSTDTQYF.

This rearrangement joins TRBV10-3 to TRBJ2-5; D perhaps matches TRBD2 (6 bases). Germline values: CDR1 ENHRY, CDR2 SYGVKD. V dropped 8 bases and J dropped 5 bases, with 30 bases sitting between them. This CDR3 is 18 amino acids long. The CDR3 region is CAISLKGSSGLRGETQYF. In DNA form, the CDR3 reads TGTGCCATCTCCCTGAAGGGGAGTTCGGGACTCCGGGGGGAGACCCAGTACTTC.

This chain connects TRBV28 to TRBJ2-5; 7 bases line up with TRBD2. This CDR3 spans 17 amino acids. V was clipped by 7 bases and J by 11 bases; unmatched bases: 25. CDR1 and CDR2 from the germline V gene are MDHEN and SYDVKM. The CDR3 spells CASKSGGSGSSYNEQYF. The DNA for the CDR3 is TGTGCCAGCAAGTCCGGCGGGAGTGGGAGCTCCTACAATGAGCAGTACTTC.

This clonotype showed up just a few times. CDR3 sequence: CSARGSQAGTGGGIQYF. CDR3 nucleotides: TGCAGTGCTAGAGGGTCGCAAGCCGGGACAGGGGGCGGCATTCAGTACTTC. The rearrangement links TRBV20-1 to TRBJ2-4; TRBD1 agrees at 12 bases. The CDR3 length is 17 residues. With V trimmed by 1 base and J by 9 bases, 13 bases remained unmatched. Germline values: CDR1 DFQATT, CDR2 SNEGSKA (reference sequence).

V usage is TRBV9 and J usage is TRBJ1-2; no clear D gene. Germline-derived CDR1 and CDR2 are SGDLS and YYNGEE. CDR3 length equals 12 residues. Trimming cost V 3 bases and J 4 bases, with 7 bases left between them. CDR3 sequence: CASSAAVYGYTF. DNA of the CDR3: TGTGCCAGCAGCGCGGCAGTCTATGGCTACACCTTC.

The chain carries TRBV10-3 and TRBJ2-3; TRBD2 might be the D (6 bases). The CDR3 has 13 amino acids. Germline lookup yields CDR1 ENHRY and CDR2 SYGVKD. V gave up 9 bases and J gave up 4 bases, with 14 bases separating them. The CDR3 sequence: CAMGGIGSDTQYF. The CDR3 coding sequence is TGTGCCATGGGGGGAATCGGCTCAGATACGCAGTATTTT.

The chain recombines TRBV10-3 with TRBJ2-1, with no clear D. The CDR3 runs 14 residues. The V end lost 2 bases, the J end lost 2 bases, and 7 bases lay between the germline ends. Germline CDR1 is ENHRY and CDR2 is SYGVKD. The CDR3 nucleotides read TGTGCCATCAGTGAGGGTCGAACCTACAATGAGCAGTTCTTC. It codes for CAISEGRTYNEQFF.

In this sample, this clonotype turned up a few times. The chain is built from TRBV5-1 and TRBJ2-7; TRBD2 might be the D (6 bases). CDR1 and CDR2 (germline): SGHRS, YFSETQ. V was shortened by 0 bases and J by 0 bases, with 10 bases between the two germline ends. This CDR3 contains 15 residues. In DNA, the CDR3 is TGCGCCAGCAGCTTGGTAGGAGGGGTCTCCTACGAGCAGTACTTC. Translated, it gives CASSLVGGVSYEQYF.

The gene calls are TRBV4-3 and TRBJ2-4; D remains ambiguous. V was shortened by 0 bases and J by 4 bases, with 7 bases between the two germline ends. CDR3 size: 14 residues. CDR1 is LGHNA and CDR2 is YSLEER in the germline V gene. This CDR3 is CASSQDLGKNIQYF. In DNA, the CDR3 is TGCGCCAGCAGCCAAGATCTTGGAAAAAACATTCAGTACTTC.

This clonotype was counted only a few times. The chain uses TRBV20-1 and TRBJ2-7; unclear D gene. The CDR3 is 13 amino acids. V lost 0 bases and J lost 0, with 6 bases in between. In germline, CDR1 is DFQATT, CDR2 SNEGSKA (reference sequence). Here the CDR3 reads CSAREPNSYEQYF. CDR3 in DNA: TGCAGTGCTAGAGAGCCTAACTCCTACGAGCAGTACTTC.

The chain combines TRBV9 with TRBJ2-2, with D unclear. The CDR3 loop spans 13 amino acids. V shed 0 bases and J shed 5 bases, with 5 bases lying between them. In germline, CDR1 is SGDLS, CDR2 YYNGEE. In DNA form, the CDR3 reads TGTGCCAGCAGCGTAGCTCCGACCGGGGAGCTGTTTTTT. This translates into CASSVAPTGELFF.

The genes are TRBV28 and TRBJ2-7; D is unresolved. The V end was cut by 3 bases, the J end by 1 base, with 7 bases between. CDR1 is MDHEN and CDR2 is SYDVKM in the germline V gene. The CDR3 has 13 residues. The CDR3 reads CASSLIHSYEQYF. The DNA of the CDR3 is TGTGCCAGCAGTTTGATACATTCCTACGAGCAGTACTTC.

This chain uses TRBV20-1 with TRBJ1-2; D gene unclear. Per germline, CDR1 DFQATT and CDR2 SNEGSKA (reference sequence). CDR3 length: 11 residues. The ends were cut back, 0 bases at V and 8 bases at J, with 7 bases in the middle. The CDR3 DNA sequence: TGCAGTGCTAGAGAGGGCAGGGGCTACACCTTC. Protein product: CSAREGRGYTF.

As concerns this clonotype: At one boundary the junction diverges from the germline segment, which might be a read error. The chain is built from TRBV2 and TRBJ1-5, with a tentative D call TRBD1 (5 bases). This CDR3 comprises 13 residues. In germline, CDR1 is SNHLY, CDR2 FYNNEI. The CDR3 region is CACSVRGDQPQHF. Written as DNA, the CDR3 is TGTGCCTGCAGTGTTAGGGGAGATCAGCCCCAGCATTTT.

The J gene is TRBJ1-4, the V gene TRBV7-2; the D gene is possibly TRBD1 (5 bases). Trimming stripped 5 bases from V and 4 bases from J, with 17 bases between. The CDR3 is 16 amino acids. CDR1 and CDR2 (germline): SGHTA, FQGNSA. For the CDR3, the DNA is TGTGCCAGCAGCCACATAATTGGGGCCCTTAATGAAAAACTGTTTTTT. Translated, it gives CASSHIIGALNEKLFF.